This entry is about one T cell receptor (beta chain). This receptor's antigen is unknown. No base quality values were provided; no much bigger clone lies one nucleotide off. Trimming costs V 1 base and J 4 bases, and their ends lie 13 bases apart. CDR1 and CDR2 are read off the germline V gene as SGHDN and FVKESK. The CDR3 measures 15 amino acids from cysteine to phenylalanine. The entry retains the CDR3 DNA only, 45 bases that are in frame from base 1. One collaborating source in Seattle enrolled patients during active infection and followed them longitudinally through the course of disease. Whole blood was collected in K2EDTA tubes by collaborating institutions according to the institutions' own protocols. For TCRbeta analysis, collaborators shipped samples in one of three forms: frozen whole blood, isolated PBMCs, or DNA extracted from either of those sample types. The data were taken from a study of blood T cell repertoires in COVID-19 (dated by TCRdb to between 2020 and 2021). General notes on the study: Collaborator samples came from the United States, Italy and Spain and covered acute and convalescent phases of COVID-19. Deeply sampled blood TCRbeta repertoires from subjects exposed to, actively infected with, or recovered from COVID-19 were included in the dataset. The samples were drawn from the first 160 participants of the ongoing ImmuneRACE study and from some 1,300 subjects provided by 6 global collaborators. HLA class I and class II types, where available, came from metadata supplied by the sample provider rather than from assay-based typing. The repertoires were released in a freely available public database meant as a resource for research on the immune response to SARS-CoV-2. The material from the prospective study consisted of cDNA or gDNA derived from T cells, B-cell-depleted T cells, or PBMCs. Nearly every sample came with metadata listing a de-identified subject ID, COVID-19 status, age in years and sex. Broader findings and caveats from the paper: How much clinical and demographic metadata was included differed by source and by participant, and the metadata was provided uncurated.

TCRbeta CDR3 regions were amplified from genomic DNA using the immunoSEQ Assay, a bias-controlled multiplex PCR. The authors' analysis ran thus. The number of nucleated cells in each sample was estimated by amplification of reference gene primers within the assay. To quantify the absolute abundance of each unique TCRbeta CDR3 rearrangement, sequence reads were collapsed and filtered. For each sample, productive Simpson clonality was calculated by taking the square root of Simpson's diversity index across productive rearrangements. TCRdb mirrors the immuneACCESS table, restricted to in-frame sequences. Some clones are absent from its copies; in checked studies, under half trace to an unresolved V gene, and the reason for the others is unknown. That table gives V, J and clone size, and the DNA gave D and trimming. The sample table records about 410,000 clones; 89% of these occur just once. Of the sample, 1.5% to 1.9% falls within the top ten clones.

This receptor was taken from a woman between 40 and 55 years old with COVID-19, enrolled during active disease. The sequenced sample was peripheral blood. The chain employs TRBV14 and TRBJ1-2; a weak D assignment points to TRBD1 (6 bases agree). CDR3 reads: CASSQGAGDGYGYTF. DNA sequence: TGTGCCAGCAGCCAAGGGGCAGGGGACGGCTATGGCTACACCTTC. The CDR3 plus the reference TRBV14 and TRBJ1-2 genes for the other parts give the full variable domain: EAGVTQFPSHSVIEKGQTVTLRCDPISGHDNLYWYRRVMGKEIKFLLHFVKESKQDESGMPNNRFLAERTGGTYSTLKVQPAELEDSGVYFCASSQGAGDGYGYTFGSGTRLTVV.